One sample yielded the 10 T cell receptor beta chains listed below, sequenced in a study of T-cell memory formation after mild COVID-19. TCRdb used MiXCR to reprocess the 5' RACE reads, holding one entry per CDR3 protein. The sample has under 400,000 distinct CDR3 sequences; approximately 27% are singletons. Material for sequencing was PBMCs or a T cell subset sorted from them (not recorded which). The origin of the receptors is an adult woman who had mild COVID-19 (a few samples of this study predate the infection). Cell type and time point are not known.

A few counts support this clonotype. The chain links TRBV7-9 to TRBJ2-1; D is uncertain. The CDR3 is 15 residues long. The V end lost 1 base, the J end lost 3 bases, and 10 bases lay between the germline ends. Germline CDR1 reads SEHNR; CDR2 reads FQNEAQ (reference sequence). CDR3 nucleotides: TGTGCCAGCAGCTTAGACTCCCTCATCTACAATGAGCAGTTCTTC. This sequence encodes CASSLDSLIYNEQFF.

The gene calls are TRBV11-3 and TRBJ2-7; D not resolved. Deletions cut 5 bases from V and 5 bases from J, with 13 bases between. The germline V gene encodes CDR1 SGHNT and CDR2 YENEEA. This CDR3 spans 13 amino acids. CDR3 sequence: CASSPTAANEQYF. As DNA, the CDR3 is TGTGCCAGCAGCCCCACCGCGGCGAACGAGCAGTACTTC.

This chain connects TRBV9 to TRBJ1-1; D perhaps matches TRBD1 (5 bases). This CDR3 spans 17 amino acids. V shed 0 bases and J shed 1 base, with 16 bases lying between them. CDR1 is SGDLS and CDR2 is YYNGEE in the germline V gene. The chain's CDR3 is CASSVDLSGRENTEAFF. CDR3 nucleotides: TGTGCCAGCAGCGTAGATTTGAGTGGCAGGGAGAACACTGAAGCTTTCTTT.

This CDR3 reads CASSRDANYGYTF. The CDR3 DNA is TGTGCCAGCAGTAGGGACGCCAACTATGGCTACACCTTC. The chain couples TRBV2 to TRBJ1-2; TRBD1 is a possible D gene (5 bases). There are 13 residues in the CDR3. Germline CDR1 reads SNHLY; CDR2 reads FYNNEI. Trimming removed 5 bases from V and 2 bases from J, with 9 bases in between.

There are a few counts of this clonotype. The chain carries TRBV10-3 and TRBJ2-3; D remains ambiguous. Germline CDR1 ENHRY, CDR2 SYGVKD. Trimming shortened V by 5 bases and J by 0 bases, and 3 bases separated the two germline ends. The CDR3 is 12 residues long. CDR3 sequence: CAISSSTDTQYF. As DNA, the CDR3 is TGTGCCATCAGTTCTAGCACAGATACGCAGTATTTT.

This clonotype has a handful of counts. The chain links TRBV3-1 to TRBJ2-1; no clear D gene. Germline lookup yields CDR1 LGHDT and CDR2 YNNKEL (reference sequence). The CDR3 length is 15 residues. V gave up 2 bases and J gave up 8 bases, with 16 bases separating them. The CDR3 loop is CASSQNGGSRYEQFF. The CDR3, as DNA: TGTGCCAGCAGCCAAAATGGTGGAAGTCGGTATGAGCAGTTCTTC.

The V call is TRBV6-5, the J call TRBJ1-5; D remains unclear. This CDR3 is 13 amino acids long. Germline assignment: CDR1 MNHEY and CDR2 SVGAGI. The V and J ends lost 2 bases and 9 bases respectively, with 11 bases between them. CDR3 in DNA: TGTGCCAGCAGTTACGATGGTACTGGGCCCCAGCATTTT. Its translation: CASSYDGTGPQHF.

This clonotype has only a few counts. The V and J genes are TRBV7-9 and TRBJ1-2; 7 bases are shared with TRBD1. CDR1 SEHNR and CDR2 FQNEAQ come from the germline V gene (reference sequence). V lost 5 bases and J lost 2; bases outside the gene matches: 5. The CDR3 contains 14 residues. This CDR3 reads CASSPDRTNYGYTF. CDR3 nucleotide sequence: TGTGCCAGCAGCCCGGACAGGACAAACTATGGCTACACCTTC.

This clonotype has just a few counts. The chain is built from TRBV2 and TRBJ2-3, with 13 bases fitting TRBD2. Germline loops: CDR1 SNHLY, CDR2 FYNNEI. This CDR3 has 18 amino acids. V shed 3 bases, J shed 4 bases, and the junction held 10 bases outside the gene matches. CDR3 nucleotide sequence: TGTGCCAGCAGTGAGGGTATGACTAGCGGGGGGCCCGCAGATACGCAGTATTTT. This codes for CASSEGMTSGGPADTQYF.

The chain employs TRBV7-2 and TRBJ2-5, with 11 positions matching TRBD2. CDR1 SGHTA and CDR2 FQGNSA come from the germline V gene. Losses at the gene ends were 4 bases for V and 4 bases for J; bases not matched to a gene: 8. The CDR3 loop spans 16 amino acids. CDR3 in DNA: TGTGCCAGCAGCTACTCCCCCGGACTAGCGGGAGAGACCCAGTACTTC. Its translation: CASSYSPGLAGETQYF.